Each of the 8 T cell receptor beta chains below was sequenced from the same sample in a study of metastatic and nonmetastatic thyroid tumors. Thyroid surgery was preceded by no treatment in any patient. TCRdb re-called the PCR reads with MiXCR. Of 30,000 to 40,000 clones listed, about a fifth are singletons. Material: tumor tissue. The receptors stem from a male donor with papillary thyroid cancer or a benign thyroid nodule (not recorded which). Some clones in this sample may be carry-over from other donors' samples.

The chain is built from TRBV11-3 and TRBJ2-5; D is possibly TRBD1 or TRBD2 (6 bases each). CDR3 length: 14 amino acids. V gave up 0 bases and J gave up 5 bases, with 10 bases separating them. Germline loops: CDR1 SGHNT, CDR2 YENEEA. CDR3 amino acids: CASSLEGGQETQYF. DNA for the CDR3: TGTGCCAGCAGCTTAGAAGGGGGGCAGGAGACCCAGTACTTC.

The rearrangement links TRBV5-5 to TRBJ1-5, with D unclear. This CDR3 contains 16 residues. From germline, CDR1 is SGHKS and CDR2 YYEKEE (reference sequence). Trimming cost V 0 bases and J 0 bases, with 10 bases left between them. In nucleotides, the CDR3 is TGTGCCAGCAGCTTGGCGGCAGCTGATAGCAATCAGCCCCAGCATTTT. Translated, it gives CASSLAAADSNQPQHF.

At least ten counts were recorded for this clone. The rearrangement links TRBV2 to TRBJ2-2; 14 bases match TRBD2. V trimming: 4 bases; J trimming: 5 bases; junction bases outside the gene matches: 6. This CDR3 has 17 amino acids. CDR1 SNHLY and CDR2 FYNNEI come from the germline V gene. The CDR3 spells CASSGGLAGVRTGELFF. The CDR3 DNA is TGTGCCAGCAGTGGGGGACTAGCGGGAGTAAGGACCGGGGAGCTGTTTTTT. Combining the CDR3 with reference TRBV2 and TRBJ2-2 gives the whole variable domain EPEVTQTPSHQVTQMGQEVILRCVPISNHLYFYWYRQILGQKVEFLVSFYNNEISEKSEIFDDQFSVERPDGSNFTLKIRSTKLEDSAMYFCASSGGLAGVRTGELFFGEGSRLTVL.

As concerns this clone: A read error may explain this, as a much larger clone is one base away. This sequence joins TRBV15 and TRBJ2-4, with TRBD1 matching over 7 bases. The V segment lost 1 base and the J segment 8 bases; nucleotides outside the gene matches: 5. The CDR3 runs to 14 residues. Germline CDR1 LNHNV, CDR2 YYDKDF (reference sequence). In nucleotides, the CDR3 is TGTGCCACCAGCAGAGGTCCGGGGACAGACATTCAGTACTTC. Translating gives CATSRGPGTDIQYF.

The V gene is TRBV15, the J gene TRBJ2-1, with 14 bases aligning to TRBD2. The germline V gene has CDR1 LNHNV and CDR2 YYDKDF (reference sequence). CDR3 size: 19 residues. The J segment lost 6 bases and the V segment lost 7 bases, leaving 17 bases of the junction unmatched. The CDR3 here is CATIPPRPGLAGETNEQFF. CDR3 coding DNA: TGTGCCACCATTCCCCCCCGTCCGGGACTAGCGGGGGAAACCAATGAGCAGTTCTTC. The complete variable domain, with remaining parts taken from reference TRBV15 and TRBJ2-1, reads DAMVIQNPRYQVTQFGKPVTLSCSQTLNHNVMYWYQQKSSQAPKLLFHYYDKDFNNEADTPDNFQSRRPNTSFCFLDIRSPGLGDTAMYLCATIPPRPGLAGETNEQFFGPGTRLTVL.

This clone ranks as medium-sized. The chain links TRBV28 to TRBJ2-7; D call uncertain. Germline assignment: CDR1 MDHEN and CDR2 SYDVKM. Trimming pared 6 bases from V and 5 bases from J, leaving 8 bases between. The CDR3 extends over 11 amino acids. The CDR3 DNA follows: TGTGCCAGCAGCACGACCAACGAGCAGTACTTC. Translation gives CASSTTNEQYF.

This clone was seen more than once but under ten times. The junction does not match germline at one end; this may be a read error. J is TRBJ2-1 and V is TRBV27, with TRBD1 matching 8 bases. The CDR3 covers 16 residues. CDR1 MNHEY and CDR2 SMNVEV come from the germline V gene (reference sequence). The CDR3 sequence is CDSSLRTGSSYNEQFF. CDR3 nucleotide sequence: TGTGACAGCAGTTTAAGGACAGGGAGCTCCTACAATGAGCAGTTCTTC.

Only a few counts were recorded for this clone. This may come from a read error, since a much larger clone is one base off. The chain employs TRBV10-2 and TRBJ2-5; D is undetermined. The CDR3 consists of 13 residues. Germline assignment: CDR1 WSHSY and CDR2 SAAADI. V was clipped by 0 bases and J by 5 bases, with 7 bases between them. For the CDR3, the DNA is TGCGCCAGCAGTGAGTCGGTGTGTGAGACCCAGTACTTC. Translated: CASSESVCETQYF.